These 2 T cell receptor beta chains were sequenced from one sample in a study of blood T cells in healthy people across ages. A J-beta primer mix and a sample-barcoded 5' primer were used in a second PCR of about 7 to 11 cycles. Each CDR3 protein gets one entry after TCRdb re-called the 5' RACE reads with MiXCR. The data contain 1.5 million or so distinct CDR3 sequences, 35% to 45% of them seen just once; the ten biggest clones take up less than 5%. Material for sequencing was blood. Source of these receptors: a woman aged 18-35 years in good health.

The chain links TRBV24-1 to TRBJ2-7; D not resolved. The germline V gene has CDR1 KGHDR and CDR2 SFDVKD. V dropped 8 bases and J dropped 0 bases, with 28 bases sitting between them. The CDR3 is 19 residues long. CDR3 in amino acids: CATMFGVNRDPSSSYEQYF. Here the CDR3 DNA reads TGTGCCACCATGTTCGGCGTCAACAGAGATCCCTCGAGCTCCTACGAGCAGTACTTC.

The genes are TRBV6-2 or TRBV6-3 and TRBJ1-2; D ambiguous. This CDR3 has 13 amino acids. V was pared by 5 bases and J by 0 bases, with 7 bases between. The germline V gene has CDR1 MNHEY and CDR2 SVGEGT. CDR3 sequence reads: CASSDGPNYGYTF. The CDR3 bases are TGTGCCAGCAGTGACGGCCCTAACTATGGCTACACCTTC.